This TCR beta chain was identified in a study of identical twins (dated by TCRdb to 2016 to 2017). For context, the study as a whole: The study deep-sequenced TCR alpha and beta repertoires from monozygotic twins, unrelated adults of various ages and cord blood to test whether fetal clonotypes persist. Replicate twin experiments were performed at different times using different library preparation protocols to rule out contamination.

All donors were healthy Caucasians. Three pairs of female monozygotic twins, all aged roughly 18 to 30 years, made up the twin cohort. Positive isolation kits from Invitrogen were used to isolate CD4+ and CD8+ T cell populations. The germline V gene (reference sequence) supplies CDR1 DFQATT and CDR2 SNEGSKA. Trimming costs V 0 bases and J 2 bases, and their ends lie 11 bases apart. The cysteine opens and the phenylalanine closes a CDR3 of 14 amino acids. The CDR3 DNA has 42 bases and is translated from base 1. Beyond this particular receptor, the publication reports: Compared with coincidental sharing between unrelated individuals, out-of-frame TCR alpha sequences shared between twins had an excess of sequences with low generation probability. Invariant T cells such as MAIT and iNKT could partly confound zero-insertion analyses, although diverse VJ usage argued against such confounding for most clonotypes. Out-of-frame TCR alpha sharing in monozygotic twins was systematically underestimated by recombination models, whereas sharing between unrelated individuals was in agreement with the recombination models. Excess twin sharing in beta out-of-frame sequences was weaker because fewer shared sequences lowered the signal-to-noise ratio. Fewer insertions were carried by abundant cord blood beta clonotypes, a similar but weaker trend appeared in young adult naive repertoires, and no such trend appeared in memory repertoires. Conclusions relied on cross-sectional statistical analysis, since the same donors could not be followed over many years.

This clonotype was seen a few times. No antigen is known for it. It has no much larger one-base neighbor in the sample; base qualities were not kept. Library generation was performed with 5' RACE. The sequencing machine was an Illumina HiSeq 2000. Template switching introduced a universal primer binding site; the final cDNA contained a unique molecular identifier, enabling accurate counting of TCR cDNA molecules. Specific primers in the conserved constant-segment region were used to synthesize first-strand cDNA for the TCR alpha and beta chains. To control for contamination, every cDNA library was double barcoded, receiving both a SMART-Mk sample barcode and Illumina barcodes. Two successive PCR steps introduced TruSeq adapter sequences along with Illumina sample barcodes. Sequencing of the TCR alpha and beta cDNA libraries was done on the Illumina HiSeq platform using custom primers. Processing in the source paper ran as follows. Unique molecular identifiers were extracted from raw reads with MiGEC, and CDR3 positions were determined with MiXCR. Recombination models were inferred per individual with the repgenHMM and IGoR tools using an EM algorithm. Shared clonotype analysis was performed with the tcR package in R, normalizing sharing by the product of cloneset sizes. Out-of-frame nonproductive sequences were analyzed to study raw recombination free of thymic and clonal selection effects. The public reads were reanalyzed by TCRdb: fastp trimming at Q25, MiXCR alignment, in-frame beta chains only. Records with the same CDR3 protein are collapsed into one entry carrying the most frequent genes and DNA. Here the V and J calls rest on TCRdb's processing, not on the authors' analysis. The sample table lists fewer than 500,000 distinct CDR3 sequences, more than 20% of them with a count of one. The biggest ten clones account for about 2.9% of the sample.

This same sample was also part of a study on T cells expressing NK-cell markers. Looking at the second paper: In sorted CD3+CD56+NKG2C+, CD3+CD56+NKG2C- and CD3+CD56-NKG2C+ T-cell subsets from several donors, TCR beta-chain repertoires were profiled. Seven of the eight sequenced donors were HCMV-seropositive and one was HCMV-seronegative. To restrict sorting to alphabetaTCR-expressing T cells, an anti-gammadeltaTCR antibody was added in several experiments. In more than five donors, the dominant CD3+CD56+NKG2C+ clonotypes were found to rank among the top 10 CD8+ clonotypes and to make up about 1.0-8% of CD8+ T cells. Those dominant clonotypes were again the most abundant among CD3+CD56-NKG2C+ cells in several donors, at about 25-65%. Whether the expanded NKG2C-expressing T cell clones were specific for HCMV antigens was left unclear. All eight donors whose samples were sequenced were randomly selected healthy volunteers, three of them men and five women. HCMV serostatus was determined by detecting HCMV-specific IgG in serum with a commercial ELISA kit. MIGEC handled demultiplexing of the reads and grouping by UMI, while MiTCR was used to assemble and quantify clonotypes. Only TCR cDNA sequences supported by at least two reads were kept to exclude erroneous sequences. The tcR package was used for downstream repertoire analysis, and clonotypes were matched between fractions using CDR3 nucleotide sequence together with V segment. VDJmatch was used to annotate antigen specificity against VDJdb, with one amino acid substitution allowed in CDR3.

Input material: CD4+ T cells sorted from blood. The origin of this receptor is a woman between 18 and 30 years old in good health. The V and J genes are TRBV20-1 and TRBJ2-7; a confident D gene designation cannot be given. The DNA sequence follows: TGCAGTGCTAGAGATAGGGCAGTGGCCTACGAGCAGTACTTC. Its protein product is CSARDRAVAYEQYF.